Each of the 20 T cell receptor beta chains below was sequenced from the same sample in a study of beta chain features in type 1 diabetes. The investigators reverse transcribed all of the isolated RNA, so they sequenced expressed TCRB transcripts. Some clones are missing from TCRdb's copy, which holds only in-frame ones; the method was immunoSEQ multiplex PCR. The sample has about 9,400 clones; approximately 80% are singletons. Material for sequencing was Tregs from blood. These receptors were collected from a woman younger than 30 in good health.

V gene TRBV10-2 combines with J gene TRBJ1-1; D perhaps matches TRBD1 (6 bases). Trimming stripped 8 bases from V and 1 base from J, with 8 bases between. The germline V gene encodes CDR1 WSHSY and CDR2 SAAADI. The CDR3 contains 12 residues. This CDR3 reads CASLQGNTEAFF. Here the CDR3 DNA reads TGCGCCAGCTTACAGGGGAACACTGAAGCTTTCTTT.

The rearrangement joins TRBV18 to TRBJ2-7; 7 nucleotides match TRBD2. Germline CDR1 and CDR2: KGHSH and LQKENI. Trimming took 1 base from V and 0 from J; bases not matched to a gene: 3. CDR3 length: 15 residues. The chain's CDR3 is CASSPLRGSSYEQYF. The CDR3 DNA reads TGTGCCAGCTCACCACTCCGCGGGAGCTCCTACGAGCAGTACTTC.

Note on this clone: This same CDR3 is encoded by further DNA sequences in the sample. This chain connects TRBV30 to TRBJ2-7; possible D gene TRBD1, 7 bases. This CDR3 is 12 amino acids long. Trimming shortened V by 8 bases and J by 3 bases, and 14 bases separated the two germline ends. CDR1 is GTSNPN and CDR2 is SVGIG in the germline V gene (reference sequence). The CDR3: CAGGQGVYEQYF. The CDR3 DNA follows: TGTGCCGGGGGGCAGGGGGTCTACGAGCAGTACTTC.

This chain links TRBV9 with TRBJ2-1; 8 bases line up with TRBD2. In germline, CDR1 is SGDLS, CDR2 YYNGEE. This CDR3 is 16 amino acids long. With V trimmed by 0 bases and J by 5 bases, 7 bases remained unmatched. The CDR3 here is CASSVGPSGGDNEQFF. The CDR3 DNA reads as TGTGCCAGCAGCGTAGGCCCCAGCGGGGGCGACAATGAGCAGTTCTTC.

J is TRBJ1-1 and V is TRBV29-1, with D perhaps TRBD1 (6 bases). CDR1 is SQVTM, CDR2 ANQGSEA, per germline. The CDR3 has 14 residues. V was clipped by 5 bases and J by 1 base, with 14 bases between them. The CDR3 is CSVRQAAANTEAFF. The CDR3 DNA sequence: TGCAGCGTTCGACAGGCTGCTGCGAACACTGAAGCTTTCTTT.

The chain carries TRBV29-1 and TRBJ2-7, with 8 bases matching TRBD1. The ends lost 7 bases at V and 7 bases at J; junction bases unmatched: 18. Germline CDR1 SQVTM, CDR2 ANQGSEA. The CDR3 runs to 15 residues. CDR3 sequence (DNA): TGCAGCGCCATAAGGGGGGACGGCACAGGGGGGGAGCAGTACTTC. Its protein product is CSAIRGDGTGGEQYF.

Only one count was recorded for this clone. This chain connects TRBV7-3 to TRBJ2-6; D might be TRBD2 (5 bases). Per the germline V gene, CDR1 is SGHTA and CDR2 is FQGTGA. The CDR3 is made up of 16 amino acids. V lost 5 bases to trimming and J lost 2 bases, with 13 bases between them. The DNA of the CDR3 is TGTGCCAGCAGCGCAAGTCTCGGGACTGGGGCCAACGTCCTGACTTTC. Translation gives CASSASLGTGANVLTF.

The genes are TRBV7-9 and TRBJ2-5; 13 bases match TRBD2. This CDR3 is 17 amino acids long. V shed 1 base and J 3 bases; nucleotides not matched to a gene: 5. CDR1 is SEHNR and CDR2 is FQNEAQ in the germline V gene (reference sequence). The CDR3 spells CASSLGPGLAGKETQYF. The DNA for the CDR3 is TGTGCCAGCAGCTTAGGACCGGGACTAGCGGGAAAAGAGACCCAGTACTTC.

The chain recombines TRBV6-6 with TRBJ1-1; TRBD1 is a possible D gene (6 bases). Trimming removed 7 bases at V and 4 bases at J, with 16 bases between. Germline V CDR1 and CDR2: MNHNY, SVGAGI (reference sequence). The CDR3 runs to 14 residues. CDR3 residues: CASISWGLGTEAFF. The CDR3 coding sequence is TGTGCCAGCATCTCGTGGGGGCTGGGCACTGAAGCTTTCTTT.

The chain has TRBV19 and TRBJ2-1; 14 bases line up with TRBD2. The J segment lost 0 bases and the V segment lost 3 bases, leaving 13 bases of the junction unmatched. This CDR3 has 21 amino acids. CDR1 is LNHDA, CDR2 SQIVND, per germline (reference sequence). As DNA, the CDR3 is TGTGCCAGTAGTATTCCCCCCTCCGGGACTAGCGGGAGAGGCTCCTACAATGAGCAGTTCTTC. It translates to CASSIPPSGTSGRGSYNEQFF.

The V and J genes are TRBV5-1 and TRBJ1-2, with D perhaps matching TRBD1 (6 bases). V dropped 1 base and J dropped 1 base, with 11 bases sitting between them. From germline, CDR1 is SGHRS and CDR2 YFSETQ. CDR3 length: 15 residues. CDR3 bases: TGCGCCAGCAGCTTGTCTAGCAGGGGTAACTATGGCTACACCTTC. It specifies CASSLSSRGNYGYTF.

V and J are TRBV18 and TRBJ2-7, with TRBD1 matching 9 bases. The CDR3 loop spans 15 amino acids. V lost 5 bases and J lost 2; bases outside the gene matches: 7. CDR1 and CDR2 from the germline V gene are KGHSH and LQKENI. The CDR3 DNA reads TGTGCCAGCTCAGCGGGACAGGGACTTACCTACGAGCAGTACTTC. Translated: CASSAGQGLTYEQYF.

This chain links TRBV9 with TRBJ2-5; D might be TRBD1 (6 bases). Germline V gene sequence: CDR1 SGDLS, CDR2 YYNGEE. V lost 0 bases, J lost 2 bases, and 11 bases lay in between. The CDR3 runs to 15 residues. The CDR3 region is CASSVVGDKQETQYF. The CDR3 DNA is TGTGCCAGCAGCGTAGTCGGGGACAAACAAGAGACCCAGTACTTC. Complete variable domain (other parts from reference TRBV9 and TRBJ2-5): DSGVTQTPKHLITATGQRVTLRCSPRSGDLSVYWYQQSLDQGLQFLIQYYNGEERAKGNILERFSAQQFPDLHSELNLSSLELGDSALYFCASSVVGDKQETQYFGPGTRLLVL.

The sample holds one count of this clone. The V call is TRBV5-1, the J call TRBJ1-1; possible D gene TRBD1, 5 bases. Per germline, CDR1 SGHRS and CDR2 YFSETQ. Deletions cut 0 bases from V and 7 bases from J, with 13 bases between. This CDR3 is 14 amino acids long. The CDR3 DNA follows: TGCGCCAGCAGCTTGGGGGAGGCAGGGAGTGAAGCTTTCTTT. It specifies CASSLGEAGSEAFF. The full variable domain, rest sourced from reference TRBV5-1 and TRBJ1-1, is KAGVTQTPRYLIKTRGQQVTLSCSPISGHRSVSWYQQTPGQGLQFLFEYFSETQRNKGNFPGRFSGRQFSNSRSEMNVSTLELGDSALYLCASSLGEAGSEAFFGQGTRLTVV.

The chain joins TRBV18 to TRBJ2-1, with TRBD2 identical over 9 bases. The CDR3 is made up of 16 amino acids. The ends lost 2 bases at V and 9 bases at J; junction bases unmatched: 11. Germline assignment: CDR1 KGHSH and CDR2 LQKENI. CDR3 sequence (DNA): TGTGCCAGCTCACCAGGGTTCGGGACTAGCTTAGGTGAGCAGTTCTTC. Translated, it gives CASSPGFGTSLGEQFF. The variable domain in full, with the rest retrieved from reference TRBV18 and TRBJ2-1, is NAGVMQNPRHLVRRRGQEARLRCSPMKGHSHVYWYRQLPEEGLKFMVYLQKENIIDESGMPKERFSAEFPKEGPSILRIQQVVRGDSAAYFCASSPGFGTSLGEQFFGPGTRLTVL.

This clone was picked up a small number of times. The rearrangement uses TRBV5-1 and TRBJ2-3; 12 nucleotides agree with TRBD2. Germline V gene lookup returns CDR1 SGHRS and CDR2 YFSETQ. The CDR3 covers 16 residues. V trimming: 4 bases; J trimming: 2 bases; junction bases outside the gene matches: 5. The chain's CDR3 is CASSLGLAGLTDTQYF. The CDR3 nucleotides are TGCGCCAGCAGCCTCGGACTAGCGGGACTCACAGATACGCAGTATTTT.

This rearrangement joins TRBV7-2 to TRBJ2-1; 10 bases fit TRBD2. The CDR3 has 15 residues. The V segment lost 4 bases and the J segment 8 bases; nucleotides outside the gene matches: 8. CDR1 and CDR2 from the germline V gene are SGHTA and FQGNSA. The CDR3 loop is CASSSQAGGPYEQFF. As DNA, the CDR3 is TGTGCCAGCAGCTCACAAGCGGGAGGGCCTTATGAGCAGTTCTTC.

The chain links TRBV5-1 to TRBJ2-3; 15 bases match TRBD2. The CDR3 contains 16 residues. After removal of 2 bases from V and 4 bases from J, the junction contained 2 bases not matched to a gene. Germline V gives CDR1 SGHRS, CDR2 YFSETQ. The CDR3 loop is CASSFGTSGGPDTQYF. Written as DNA, the CDR3 is TGCGCCAGCAGCTTCGGGACTAGCGGGGGGCCAGATACGCAGTATTTT.

V is TRBV7-8 and J is TRBJ2-7; maybe TRBD2 (5 bases). The ends were cut back, 0 bases at V and 2 bases at J, with 20 bases in the middle. Germline-derived CDR1 and CDR2 are SGHVS and FQNEAQ. The CDR3 sequence is 18 residues long. CDR3 coding DNA: TGTGCCAGCAGCTTAGCGCCAAGTCAACCGACTACTACCTACGAGCAGTACTTC. Protein sequence: CASSLAPSQPTTTYEQYF.

The CDR3 region has the DNA TGTGCCAGCTCACCACTGAGAGACACTGGGGCCAACGTCCTGACTTTC. It translates to CASSPLRDTGANVLTF. This chain joins TRBV18 and TRBJ2-6; the D is unclear. V shed 1 base and J shed 2 bases, with 9 bases lying between them. The CDR3 extends over 16 amino acids. From germline, CDR1 is KGHSH and CDR2 LQKENI.